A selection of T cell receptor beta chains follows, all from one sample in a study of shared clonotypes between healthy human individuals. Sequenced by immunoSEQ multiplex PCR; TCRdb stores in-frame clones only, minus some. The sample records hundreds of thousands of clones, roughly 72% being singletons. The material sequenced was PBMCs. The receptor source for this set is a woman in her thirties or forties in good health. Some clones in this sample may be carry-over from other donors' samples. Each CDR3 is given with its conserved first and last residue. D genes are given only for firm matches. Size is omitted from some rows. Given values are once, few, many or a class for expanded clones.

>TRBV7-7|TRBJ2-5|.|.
TGTGCCAGCAGCTTAGAGGGTCCGGGGGCGATGAGGGAGACCCAGTACTTC
CASSLEGPGAMRETQYF
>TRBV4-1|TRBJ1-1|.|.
TGCGCCAGCAGCCGATTTACCGGGGACACTGAAGCTTTCTTT
CASSRFTGDTEAFF
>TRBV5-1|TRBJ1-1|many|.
TGCGCCAGCAGCTTGCAGCGGACCGCCGGCACTGAAGCTTTCTTT
CASSLQRTAGTEAFF
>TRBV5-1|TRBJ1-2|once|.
TGCGCCAGCAGCTGGACTCAAGGGAACTATGGCTACACCTTC
CASSWTQGNYGYTF
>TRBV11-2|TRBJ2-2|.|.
TGTGCCAGCACGACAAGCTGGAGGAACACCGGGGAGCTGTTTTTT
CASTTSWRNTGELFF
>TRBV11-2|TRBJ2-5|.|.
TGTGCCAGCAGCTTATGGCTGGAGACCCAGTACTTC
CASSLWLETQYF
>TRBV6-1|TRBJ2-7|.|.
TGTGCCAGCAGTGAAGATGTGGGGGCGTCCTACGAGCAGTACTTC
CASSEDVGASYEQYF
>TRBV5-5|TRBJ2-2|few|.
TGTGCCAGCAGCTTAACAGGGTCGGCCGGGGAGCTGTTTTTT
CASSLTGSAGELFF
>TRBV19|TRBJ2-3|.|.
TGTGCCAGTACTAACAGGGACACAGATACGCAGTATTTT
CASTNRDTDTQYF
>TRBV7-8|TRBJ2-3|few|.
TGTGCCAGCAGCTGGGGGCTAGCGGAAGATACGCAGTATTTT
CASSWGLAEDTQYF
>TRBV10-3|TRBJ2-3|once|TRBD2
TGTGCCATCAGTAAGTTAGCGGGGGCCACAGATACGCAGTATTTT
CAISKLAGATDTQYF
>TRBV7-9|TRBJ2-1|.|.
TGTGCCAGCAGCCCAAGGGGAAGCTCCTACAATGAGCAGTTCTTC
CASSPRGSSYNEQFF
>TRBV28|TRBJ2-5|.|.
TGTGCCAGCAGTTACAGGACAATCCAAGAGACCCAGTACTTC
CASSYRTIQETQYF
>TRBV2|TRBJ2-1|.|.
TGTGCCAGCAGTGAAACCAGGGGTGCCTACAATGAGCAGTTCTTC
CASSETRGAYNEQFF
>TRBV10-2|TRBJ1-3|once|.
TGCGCCAGCAGTGACCATGGGAATGGAAACACCATATATTTT
CASSDHGNGNTIYF
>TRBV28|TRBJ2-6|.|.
TGTGCCAGCAGTTCAGGGTATGGGGCCAACGTCCTGACTTTC
CASSSGYGANVLTF
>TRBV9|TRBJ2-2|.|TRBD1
TGTGCCAGCAGCCCCAGGACAGGCCTAACCGGGGAGCTGTTTTTT
CASSPRTGLTGELFF
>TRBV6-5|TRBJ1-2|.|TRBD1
TGTGCCAGCAGTTACCGACAGGGAAGCTATGGCTACACCTTC
CASSYRQGSYGYTF
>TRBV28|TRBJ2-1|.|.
TGTGCCAGCAGTTCCCCCCCGGGGGAGCAGTTCTTC
CASSSPPGEQFF
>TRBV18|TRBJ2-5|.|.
TGTGCCAGCTCAAACACAGGTTTTCAAGAGACCCAGTACTTC
CASSNTGFQETQYF
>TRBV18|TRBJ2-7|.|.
TGTGCCAGCTCACCCGGGGGGCATCTAACCTACGAGCAGTACTTC
CASSPGGHLTYEQYF
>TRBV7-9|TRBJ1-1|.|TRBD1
TGTGCCAGCAGCTTGAGGATGGGACAGATCTCTGAAGCTTTCTTT
CASSLRMGQISEAFF
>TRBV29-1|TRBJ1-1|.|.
TGCAGCGTTTCGAGGGGGGATGTCACTGAAGCTTTCTTT
CSVSRGDVTEAFF
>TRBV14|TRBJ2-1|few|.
TGTGCCAGCAGCCTAGTTGACGGCTATGAGCAGTTCTTC
CASSLVDGYEQFF
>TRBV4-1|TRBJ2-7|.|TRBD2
TGCGCCAGCAGCCATGGAATAGCGGGCCGCTACGAGCAGTACTTC
CASSHGIAGRYEQYF
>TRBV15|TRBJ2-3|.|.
TGTGCCACCAGCAGAGGAGGAGCGGAGACAGATACGCAGTATTTT
CATSRGGAETDTQYF
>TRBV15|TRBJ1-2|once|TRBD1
TGTGCCACCAGCGATGGGGACAGGGGAAACTATGGCTACACCTTC
CATSDGDRGNYGYTF
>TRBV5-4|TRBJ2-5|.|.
TGTGCCAGCAGCCCACAGGGTAGAGAGACCCAGTACTTC
CASSPQGRETQYF
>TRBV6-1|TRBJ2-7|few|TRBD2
TGTGCCAGCAGCGGGACTAGCGGAATATACGAGCAGTACTTC
CASSGTSGIYEQYF
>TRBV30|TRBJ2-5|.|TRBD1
TGTGCCTGGAGTGGACAGGGAAATTGGGAGACCCAGTACTTC
CAWSGQGNWETQYF
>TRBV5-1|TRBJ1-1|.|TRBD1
TGCGCCAGCAGCTTGGCAGGGGGCCGTATGAACACTGAAGCTTTCTTT
CASSLAGGRMNTEAFF
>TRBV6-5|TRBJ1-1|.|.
TGTGCCAGCAGTACCACCACCGAGATGAACACTGAAGCTTTCTTT
CASSTTTEMNTEAFF
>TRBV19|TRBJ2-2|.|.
TGTGCCAGTAGTATACGTGGGGGGCGCAAAACCGGGGAGCTGTTTTTT
CASSIRGGRKTGELFF
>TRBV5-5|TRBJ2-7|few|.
TGTGCCAGCGGGTCGGGACCGAGCTCCTACGAGCAGTACTTC
CASGSGPSSYEQYF
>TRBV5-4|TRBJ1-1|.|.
TGTGCCAGCAGCTTGGGGCGGGAAAACACTGAAGCTTTCTTT
CASSLGRENTEAFF
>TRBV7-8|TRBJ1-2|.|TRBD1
TGTGCCAGCAGCTTAAGAGGGGACAGGGGAAACTATGGCTACACCTTC
CASSLRGDRGNYGYTF
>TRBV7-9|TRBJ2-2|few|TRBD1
TGTGCCAGCAGCTACTCCCGGGACAGGGGGACCGGGGAGCTGTTTTTT
CASSYSRDRGTGELFF
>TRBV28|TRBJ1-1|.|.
TGTGCCAGCAGTTTGCCCTACAACACTGAAGCTTTCTTT
CASSLPYNTEAFF
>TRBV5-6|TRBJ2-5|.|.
TGTGCCAGCAGCTACGAGCGGAAGACCCAGTACTTC
CASSYERKTQYF